Listed below are T cell receptor beta chains from one sample, sequenced in a study of radiation and T cells in renal cell carcinoma. Sequenced by immunoSEQ multiplex PCR; TCRdb stores in-frame clones only, minus some. Of 150,000 or so clones detected, 87% appear once; the ten largest clones hold 10% to 15%. Material: blood, obtained from a patient whose treatment included radiotherapy and nephrectomy. These receptors originate from a woman between 45 and 60 years old with renal cell carcinoma. The CDR3 runs from the conserved cysteine through the conserved F or W. D genes are given only for firm matches. The size entry is marked missing in some rows and otherwise reads once, few, many or a size class.

>TRBD1|TRBJ2-6|TRBV5-1|-
TGCGCCAGCAGCACGGGACAGGGAAGTTTATACGTCCTGACTTTC
CASSTGQGSLYVLTF
>-|TRBJ1-2|TRBV5-4|-
TGTGCCAGCAGCCCCGGGGAAAACTATGGCTACACCTTC
CASSPGENYGYTF
>-|TRBJ2-1|TRBV4-1|-
TGCGCCAGCAGCCAAGGTCAGGGGCGGACCTACAATGAGCAGTTCTTC
CASSQGQGRTYNEQFF
>-|TRBJ2-1|TRBV5-6|-
TGTGCCAGCAGCTTTTTGGTCGGCAGGGTAAGTGAGCAGTTCTTC
CASSFLVGRVSEQFF
>-|TRBJ1-6|TRBV6-4|-
TGTGCCAGCAGGGACGGCTATAATTCACCCCTCCACTTT
CASRDGYNSPLHF
>-|TRBJ1-1|TRBV19|-
TGTGCCAGTAGTATAGATACTACGGTGGGGGTAGCTTTCTTT
CASSIDTTVGVAFF
>-|TRBJ1-4|TRBV6-1|-
TGTGCCAGCAGTGATGTGGGCAGCTTTAATGAAAAACTGTTTTTT
CASSDVGSFNEKLFF
>-|TRBJ2-7|TRBV6-6|-
TGTGCCAGCACCCCCCTTCCGGACACCAACTCCTACGAGCAGTACTTC
CASTPLPDTNSYEQYF
>-|TRBJ1-3|TRBV7-8|-
TGTGCCAGCAGCCTCACAACGGGGACTGGAAACACCATATATTTT
CASSLTTGTGNTIYF
>-|TRBJ2-3|TRBV7-3|few
TGTGCCAGCAGCTTAATAGCCACAGATACGCAGTATTTT
CASSLIATDTQYF
>-|TRBJ2-2|TRBV5-1|-
TGCGCCAGCAGCTTAGTTGGGATGAACACCGGGGAGCTGTTTTTT
CASSLVGMNTGELFF
>TRBD2|TRBJ2-3|TRBV7-3|-
TGTGCCAGCAGCCTTCTGACTAGCGGGGGACAAGATACGCAGTATTTT
CASSLLTSGGQDTQYF
>TRBD1|TRBJ2-5|TRBV10-3|-
TGTGCCATCACCCAGGACAGGGTAGAGACCCAGTACTTC
CAITQDRVETQYF
>TRBD1|TRBJ1-3|TRBV18|-
TGTGCCAGCTCATCCCGGGACAGTGGAAACACCATATATTTT
CASSSRDSGNTIYF
>TRBD1|TRBJ1-1|TRBV6-5|-
TGTGCCAGCAGTCCAGACAGGGGGTTGAACACTGAAGCTTTCTTT
CASSPDRGLNTEAFF
>TRBD2|TRBJ2-1|TRBV7-9|-
TGTGCCAGCAGCTCCCTGACTAGCGGGGGGGCCTATGAGCAGTTCTTC
CASSSLTSGGAYEQFF